Listed below are T cell receptor beta chains from one sample, sequenced in a study of long-term antiretroviral therapy in people with HIV. Clones were sequenced by immunoSEQ multiplex PCR, and TCRdb holds only the in-frame ones, with some missing. The sample lists roughly 40,000 clones, about nine tenths occurring once. Sequencing was performed on unsorted PBMCs, taken 1.2 years after starting antiretroviral therapy. The receptors originated from a woman between 45 and 60 years old with HIV. The CDR3 runs from the conserved cysteine through the conserved F or W. The order of the fields is CDR3 protein, CDR3 DNA, V gene, clone size, J gene, D gene, CDR3 length. A D gene is named only where the DNA matches it firmly. Clone size, where shown, is once, few, many, or a class for clones that have expanded.

CDR3 protein: CASGPRREAFNEQFF
CDR3 DNA: TGTGCCAGTGGCCCCCGACGGGAAGCTTTCAATGAGCAGTTCTTC
V gene: TRBV19
clone size: .
J gene: TRBJ2-1
D gene: .
CDR3 length: 15

CDR3 protein: CASSATSGNTGELFF
CDR3 DNA: TGTGCCAGCAGCGCCACTAGCGGGAACACCGGGGAGCTGTTTTTT
V gene: TRBV7-3
clone size: .
J gene: TRBJ2-2
D gene: TRBD2
CDR3 length: 15

CDR3 protein: CASRSRGEQYF
CDR3 DNA: TGTGCCAGCAGATCTAGAGGGGAGCAGTACTTC
V gene: TRBV27
clone size: .
J gene: TRBJ2-7
D gene: .
CDR3 length: 11

CDR3 protein: CASSFLKRGGYNSPLHF
CDR3 DNA: TGTGCCAGCAGTTTTTTGAAACGGGGTGGCTATAATTCACCCCTCCACTTT
V gene: TRBV27
clone size: once
J gene: TRBJ1-6
D gene: .
CDR3 length: 17

CDR3 protein: CASSPGTSGGISDEQFF
CDR3 DNA: TGTGCCAGCAGCCCCGGGACTAGCGGGGGTATAAGCGATGAGCAGTTCTTC
V gene: TRBV11-3
clone size: .
J gene: TRBJ2-1
D gene: TRBD2
CDR3 length: 17

CDR3 protein: CATGRGPYEQYF
CDR3 DNA: TGTGCCACCGGCCGGGGGCCCTACGAGCAGTACTTC
V gene: TRBV11-2
clone size: .
J gene: TRBJ2-7
D gene: .
CDR3 length: 12

CDR3 protein: CASTPGAVNTEAFF
CDR3 DNA: TGTGCCAGTACCCCCGGTGCCGTGAACACTGAAGCTTTCTTT
V gene: TRBV19
clone size: .
J gene: TRBJ1-1
D gene: .
CDR3 length: 14

CDR3 protein: CASRHQHLTGLSYEQYF
CDR3 DNA: TGTGCCAGCAGACACCAACACCTTACAGGGTTGAGCTACGAGCAGTACTTC
V gene: TRBV6-4
clone size: .
J gene: TRBJ2-7
D gene: .
CDR3 length: 17

CDR3 protein: CASRTGISSYNSPLHF
CDR3 DNA: TGTGCCAGCCGCACAGGGATCAGCTCCTATAATTCACCCCTCCACTTT
V gene: TRBV18
clone size: .
J gene: TRBJ1-6
D gene: .
CDR3 length: 16

CDR3 protein: CASSRRQGNSGANVLTF
CDR3 DNA: TGCGCCAGCAGCCGTCGACAGGGCAACTCTGGGGCCAACGTCCTGACTTTC
V gene: TRBV4-3
clone size: .
J gene: TRBJ2-6
D gene: TRBD1
CDR3 length: 17

CDR3 protein: CSVGGLPRGYNEQFF
CDR3 DNA: TGCAGCGTTGGGGGTCTCCCTCGGGGTTACAATGAGCAGTTCTTC
V gene: TRBV29-1
clone size: .
J gene: TRBJ2-1
D gene: .
CDR3 length: 15

CDR3 protein: CASRRLTGELFF
CDR3 DNA: TGTGCCAGCAGAAGACTCACCGGGGAGCTGTTTTTT
V gene: TRBV6-6
clone size: .
J gene: TRBJ2-2
D gene: .
CDR3 length: 12

CDR3 protein: CASSLVQGRNTEAFF
CDR3 DNA: TGTGCCAGCAGCTTAGTCCAGGGACGGAACACTGAAGCTTTCTTT
V gene: TRBV7-6
clone size: .
J gene: TRBJ1-1
D gene: .
CDR3 length: 15

CDR3 protein: CASSQGWDRTYEQYF
CDR3 DNA: TGCGCCAGCAGCCAAGGCTGGGACCGAACCTACGAGCAGTACTTC
V gene: TRBV4-1
clone size: few
J gene: TRBJ2-7
D gene: .
CDR3 length: 15

CDR3 protein: CASSLLGGDTGELFF
CDR3 DNA: TGTGCCAGCAGCTTATTGGGGGGCGACACCGGGGAGCTGTTTTTT
V gene: TRBV7-3
clone size: .
J gene: TRBJ2-2
D gene: .
CDR3 length: 15

CDR3 protein: CASSFNTGELFF
CDR3 DNA: TGCGCCAGCAGCTTTAACACCGGGGAGCTGTTTTTT
V gene: TRBV5-1
clone size: .
J gene: TRBJ2-2
D gene: .
CDR3 length: 12

CDR3 protein: CASGSGGGIRYGYTF
CDR3 DNA: TGTGCCAGCGGTTCAGGGGGGGGAATAAGATATGGCTACACCTTC
V gene: TRBV7-9
clone size: .
J gene: TRBJ1-2
D gene: TRBD1
CDR3 length: 15

CDR3 protein: CASTTQINTGELFF
CDR3 DNA: TGTGCCAGTACAACACAGATAAACACCGGGGAGCTGTTTTTT
V gene: TRBV19
clone size: .
J gene: TRBJ2-2
D gene: .
CDR3 length: 14

CDR3 protein: CASSLTDRAEETQYF
CDR3 DNA: TGTGCCAGCAGCTTGACAGACAGGGCAGAAGAGACCCAGTACTTC
V gene: TRBV5-8
clone size: once
J gene: TRBJ2-5
D gene: TRBD1
CDR3 length: 15

CDR3 protein: CASSEYGTGGSYNEQFF
CDR3 DNA: TGTGCCAGCAGTGAATATGGGACAGGGGGGTCCTACAATGAGCAGTTCTTC
V gene: TRBV25-1
clone size: .
J gene: TRBJ2-1
D gene: TRBD1
CDR3 length: 17

CDR3 protein: CASRLRLRSSYEQYF
CDR3 DNA: TGTGCCAGCAGACTAAGATTGAGGAGCTCCTACGAGCAGTACTTC
V gene: TRBV7-8
clone size: .
J gene: TRBJ2-7
D gene: .
CDR3 length: 15

CDR3 protein: CATSRLAGQPLTQYF
CDR3 DNA: TGTGCCACCAGCAGACTAGCGGGGCAACCCCTCACCCAGTACTTC
V gene: TRBV15
clone size: .
J gene: TRBJ2-5
D gene: TRBD2
CDR3 length: 15

CDR3 protein: CASSLFPGTQYEQYF
CDR3 DNA: TGTGCCAGCAGTTTATTTCCCGGGACGCAGTACGAGCAGTACTTC
V gene: TRBV27
clone size: .
J gene: TRBJ2-7
D gene: .
CDR3 length: 15

CDR3 protein: CSASDYTEAFF
CDR3 DNA: TGCAGTGCTAGTGACTACACTGAAGCTTTCTTT
V gene: TRBV20-1
clone size: .
J gene: TRBJ1-1
D gene: .
CDR3 length: 11

CDR3 protein: CASRQSGVGNYEQYF
CDR3 DNA: TGTGCCAGCAGACAAAGTGGCGTCGGTAATTACGAGCAGTACTTC
V gene: TRBV11-2
clone size: .
J gene: TRBJ2-7
D gene: .
CDR3 length: 15

CDR3 protein: CASSFWGALVYEQYF
CDR3 DNA: TGTGCCAGCAGTTTCTGGGGGGCCCTTGTCTACGAGCAGTACTTC
V gene: TRBV28
clone size: .
J gene: TRBJ2-7
D gene: .
CDR3 length: 15